This T cell receptor (beta chain) derives from a study of cytomegalovirus exposure and HLA in healthy donors. Whole-study results and caveats: In a later analysis, across HLA loci, associated TCR counts were highest for DRB1, lowest for HLA-C. Analyses of presence and absence presupposed an approximately uniform sequencing depth across donors. Another analysis was done later, and it associated 16,951 TCR beta sequences with HLA alleles at 0.05 false discovery rate.

The PCR ran on 60 Vbeta and 13 Jbeta primers. Clones were sequenced by immunoSEQ multiplex PCR, and TCRdb holds only the in-frame ones, with some missing. The sample contains about 63,000 clones, 65% to 85% of which appear only once. Points on this clone: Its target is unknown.

Germline-derived CDR1 and CDR2 are MNHEY and SMNVEV (reference sequence). V gave up 8 bases and J gave up 6 bases; unmatched junction bases: 6. This CDR3 comprises 13 residues. The sample comprised PBMCs. The rearrangement joins TRBV27 to TRBJ2-1; 8 bases are a match to TRBD1. This TCR came from a woman in her 30s in good health and CMV-seronegative. CDR3 sequence: CASGQGPRNEQFF. The CDR3 bases are TGTGCCAGCGGACAGGGCCCACGCAATGAGCAGTTCTTC.